These 29 T cell receptor beta chains originate from one sample sequenced in a study of regulatory T cells in long-lasting Graves disease. Time point meaning: newly diagnosed GD, antithyroid drugs for less than 3 months. The TCR library was made from RNA extracted from PBMCs. Construction of the TCR beta libraries employed iRepertoire HTBI primers in conjunction with Arm-PCR of CDR3 regions. TCRdb reanalysed the multiplex PCR reads using MiXCR and keeps one entry per CDR3 protein. The sample has 600,000 to 650,000 distinct CDR3 sequences, around 17% seen once. This same sample was also taken into another study, of T cells in Graves' hyperthyroidism and ophthalmopathy.

The sample consisted of peripheral blood mononuclear cells (PBMCs), taken at new diagnosis, from a patient treated with antithyroid drugs. These receptors were collected from a woman in her twenties or thirties with Graves disease.

This clonotype has a count of ten or more. This chain joins TRBV13 and TRBJ1-1; 7 bases are a match to TRBD1. Germline V CDR1 and CDR2: PRHDT, FYEKMQ (reference sequence). Trimming at V came to 4 bases and at J to 5 bases, leaving 7 bases not matched to a gene. This CDR3 has 14 amino acids. The CDR3 spells CASSYRGGETEAFF. The DNA for the CDR3 is TGTGCCAGCAGCTACAGGGGTGGAGAGACTGAAGCTTTCTTT. The full variable domain, rest sourced from reference TRBV13 and TRBJ1-1, is AAGVIQSPRHLIKEKRETATLKCYPIPRHDTVYWYQQGPGQDPQFLISFYEKMQSDKGSIPDRFSAQQFSDYHSELNMSSLELGDSALYFCASSYRGGETEAFFGQGTRLTVV.

J is TRBJ2-7 and V is TRBV27, with D possibly matching TRBD1 (5 bases). The V gene's germline CDR1 is MNHEY and CDR2 SMNVEV (reference sequence). The V end was cut by 10 bases, the J end by 1 base, with 14 bases between. This CDR3 spans 13 amino acids. This CDR3 reads CATRQSGSYEQYF. The CDR3 DNA reads as TGTGCCACCAGACAGTCTGGTTCCTACGAGCAGTACTTC.

Notes on this clonotype: Just one base apart from a much larger clone, this may be a read error. The chain has TRBV2 and TRBJ2-2; 7 bases fit TRBD1. After removal of 3 bases from V and 5 bases from J, the junction contained 18 bases not matched to a gene. The CDR3 totals 19 residues. In germline, CDR1 is SNHLY, CDR2 FYNNEI. CDR3 sequence (DNA): TGTGCCAGCAGTGATCGGACCCGGACAGGTATAGGCAAAACCGGGGAGCTGTTTTTT. Its protein is CASSDRTRTGIGKTGELFF. Full variable domain (missing parts from reference TRBV2 and TRBJ2-2): EPEVTQTPSHQVTQMGQEVILRCVPISNHLYFYWYRQILGQKVEFLVSFYNNEISEKSEIFDDQFSVERPDGSNFTLKIRSTKLEDSAMYFCASSDRTRTGIGKTGELFFGEGSRLTVL.

The chain employs TRBV30 and TRBJ2-1; D call uncertain. V was shortened by 2 bases and J by 0 bases, with 11 bases between the two germline ends. CDR1 and CDR2 (germline): GTSNPN, SVGIG (reference sequence). This CDR3 contains 15 residues. The CDR3 region has the DNA TGTGCCTGGAGTACCGGAACGCCCTCCTACAATGAGCAGTTCTTC. Encoded protein: CAWSTGTPSYNEQFF.

This clonotype occurred many times. The chain couples TRBV2 to TRBJ2-1, with D unresolved. Trimming removed 6 bases at V and 7 bases at J, with 7 bases between. CDR3 size: 11 residues. CDR1 SNHLY and CDR2 FYNNEI come from the germline V gene. The CDR3 DNA reads TGTGCCAGCAGAGGGTGGAATGAGCAGTTCTTC. Its translation: CASRGWNEQFF.

This clonotype was observed many times. The CDR3, as DNA: TGTGCCAGCAGTAAACGGGAAAACACCGGGGAGCTGTTTTTT. Translation gives CASSKRENTGELFF. The V gene is TRBV7-2, the J gene TRBJ2-2; perhaps TRBD2 as D (5 bases). This CDR3 is built from 14 residues. From germline, CDR1 is SGHTA and CDR2 FQGNSA. Trimming removed 6 bases at V and 2 bases at J, with 10 bases between.

This clonotype was counted ten times or more. The J gene is TRBJ2-7, the V gene TRBV28, with a weak D call TRBD1 (6 bases). The CDR3 length is 12 residues. V was pared by 3 bases and J by 4 bases, with 7 bases between. Per germline, CDR1 MDHEN and CDR2 SYDVKM. The CDR3 protein is CASSFDRYEQYF. The DNA of the CDR3 is TGTGCCAGCAGTTTTGACAGGTACGAGCAGTACTTC. Supplemented by reference TRBV28 and TRBJ2-7, the full variable domain reads DVKVTQSSRYLVKRTGEKVFLECVQDMDHENMFWYRQDPGLGLRLIYFSYDVKMKEKGDIPEGYSVSREKKERFSLILESASTNQTSMYLCASSFDRYEQYFGPGTRLTVT.

The chain employs TRBV12-3 or TRBV12-4 and TRBJ2-3, with 10 bases identical to TRBD2. The CDR3 is 16 residues long. V lost 5 bases to trimming and J lost 1 base; unmatched junction nucleotides: 6. The CDR3 sequence: CASSPSGRGGTDTQYF. The CDR3 region has the DNA TGTGCCAGCAGTCCTAGCGGGAGAGGTGGCACAGATACGCAGTATTTT.

CDR3 in amino acids: CASSLGQGPSNQPQHF. Written as DNA, the CDR3 is TGTGCCAGCAGCTTAGGACAGGGACCTAGCAATCAGCCCCAGCATTTT. V gene TRBV7-2 combines with J gene TRBJ1-5, with TRBD1 identical over 7 bases. The junction had 3 bases not matched to a gene; V was cut back by 1 base and J by 0 bases. CDR3 length: 16 amino acids. CDR1 is SGHTA and CDR2 is FQGNSA in the germline V gene.

Many counts were recorded for this clonotype. The CDR3 coding sequence is TGTGCCAGCAGTGAAGCCAGTCGGGGCAATCAGCCCCAGCATTTT. Its translation is CASSEASRGNQPQHF. The rearrangement links TRBV6-1 to TRBJ1-5; D is undetermined. V was cut by 0 bases and J by 2 bases, with 8 bases left in between. Germline V gene sequence: CDR1 MNHNS, CDR2 SASEGT. This CDR3 contains 15 residues.

This clonotype appeared many times. The CDR3 DNA sequence: TGCAGTGCTAGGCGACAGGGGTATGAAAAACTGTTTTTT. The encoded protein is CSARRQGYEKLFF. The chain recombines TRBV20-1 with TRBJ1-4; 8 bases fit TRBD1. Germline lookup yields CDR1 DFQATT and CDR2 SNEGSKA (reference sequence). The CDR3 is 13 amino acids. After removal of 3 bases from V and 6 bases from J, the junction contained 3 bases not matched to a gene.

This chain uses TRBV7-2 with TRBJ2-7, with TRBD2 as a possible D gene (6 bases). The CDR3 covers 14 residues. The germline V and J ends were trimmed by 5 bases and 0 bases, with 11 bases remaining between them. CDR1 is SGHTA, CDR2 FQGNSA, per germline. CDR3 loop: CASSRLVSSYEQYF. The CDR3 DNA is TGTGCCAGCAGCCGACTAGTTAGCTCCTACGAGCAGTACTTC.

This clonotype was seen more than once but under ten times. The rearrangement uses TRBV5-1 and TRBJ2-5; possibly TRBD2 for D (5 bases). This CDR3 region has 14 residues. Germline values: CDR1 SGHRS, CDR2 YFSETQ. V lost 3 bases and J lost 2, with 11 bases in between. CDR3 sequence: CASSYGGPQETQYF. Here the CDR3 DNA reads TGCGCCAGCAGCTACGGAGGTCCACAAGAGACCCAGTACTTC.

Only a few counts were recorded for this clonotype. The CDR3 region has the DNA TGTGCCACCAGTGAGGGACACTCCGGGGAGCTGTTTTTT. Translating gives CATSEGHSGELFF. The V gene is TRBV24-1, the J gene TRBJ2-2, with D possibly TRBD1 on 6 matching bases. Trimming took 4 bases from V and 6 from J, leaving 8 bases between them. The CDR3 length is 13 residues. CDR1 is KGHDR and CDR2 is SFDVKD in the germline V gene.

Many counts were recorded for this clonotype. The V gene is TRBV27, the J gene TRBJ2-5; 11 nucleotides match TRBD2. The CDR3 length is 17 residues. Germline CDR1 and CDR2: MNHEY and SMNVEV (reference sequence). V was pared by 1 base and J by 0 bases, with 4 bases of the junction left unmatched. Written as DNA, the CDR3 is TGTGCCAGCAGTTTATGGGGGACTAGCGGCTACCAAGAGACCCAGTACTTC. Amino acids: CASSLWGTSGYQETQYF.

A remark on this clonotype: Just one base apart from a much larger clone, this may be a read error. For the CDR3, the DNA is TGCAGTGCAATCTTGGGACTAGCGGATTCCTACGAGCAGCACTTC. The encoded protein is CSAILGLADSYEQHF. The V and J genes are TRBV20-1 and TRBJ2-7; TRBD2 matches at 11 bases. This CDR3 has 15 amino acids. Germline CDR1 reads DFQATT; CDR2 reads SNEGSKA (reference sequence).

This clonotype has a count of ten or more. This rearrangement joins TRBV7-3 to TRBJ2-2, with D possibly matching TRBD1 (5 bases). V was clipped by 2 bases and J by 5 bases, with 9 bases between them. CDR1 and CDR2 (germline): SGHTA, FQGTGA. CDR3 length equals 14 residues. The DNA of the CDR3 is TGTGCCAGCAGCTTATGGGGCGCGACCGGGGAGCTGTTTTTT. Translated, it gives CASSLWGATGELFF. Variable domain in full (rest from reference TRBV7-3 and TRBJ2-2): GAGVSQTPSNKVTEKGKYVELRCDPISGHTALYWYRQSLGQGPEFLIYFQGTGAADDSGLPNDRFFAVRPEGSVSTLKIQRTERGDSAVYLCASSLWGATGELFFGEGSRLTVL.

This clonotype was detected ten times or more. The J gene is TRBJ2-1, the V gene TRBV20-1, with 8 bases lining up with TRBD2. The germline V gene encodes CDR1 DFQATT and CDR2 SNEGSKA (reference sequence). The CDR3 covers 15 residues. Trimming took 6 bases from V and 6 from J; bases not matched to a gene: 13. The CDR3 sequence: CSAHLTGRAVNEQFF. In nucleotides, the CDR3 is TGCAGTGCACACCTCACCGGGAGGGCCGTCAATGAGCAGTTCTTC.

This clonotype appeared many times. The chain uses TRBV7-2 and TRBJ2-3; D is possibly TRBD2 (6 bases). The length of the CDR3 is 12 residues. Germline V lookup: CDR1 SGHTA, CDR2 FQGNSA. The V end was cut by 5 bases, the J end by 8 bases, with 11 bases between. CDR3: CASSLSGATQYF. The CDR3, as DNA: TGTGCCAGCAGCCTTAGCGGTGCTACGCAGTATTTT. The entire variable domain, with the rest obtained from reference TRBV7-2 and TRBJ2-3, is as follows: GAGVSQSPSNKVTEKGKDVELRCDPISGHTALYWYRQSLGQGLEFLIYFQGNSAPDKSGLPSDRFSAERTGGSVSTLTIQRTQQEDSAVYLCASSLSGATQYFGPGTRLTVL.

The chain uses TRBV18 and TRBJ2-3; D is uncertain. Between the trimmed V and J ends, which lost 1 base and 6 bases, there was a span of 8 bases. The CDR3 runs 13 residues. Germline CDR1 reads KGHSH; CDR2 reads LQKENI. CDR3 DNA sequence: TGTGCCAGCTCACCACTCTTTCAGGATACGCAGTATTTT. Its translation is CASSPLFQDTQYF. Full variable domain (outside the CDR3, taken from reference TRBV18 and TRBJ2-3): NAGVMQNPRHLVRRRGQEARLRCSPMKGHSHVYWYRQLPEEGLKFMVYLQKENIIDESGMPKERFSAEFPKEGPSILRIQQVVRGDSAAYFCASSPLFQDTQYFGPGTRLTVL.

The chain recombines TRBV7-9 with TRBJ2-3, with 9 positions matching TRBD1. Germline loops: CDR1 SEHNR, CDR2 FQNEAQ (reference sequence). This CDR3 region has 18 residues. Trimming cost V 2 bases and J 4 bases; bases outside gene matches: 13. CDR3 sequence (DNA): TGTGCCAGCAGCTTAAGGGCACAGGGGGCTCGTGGCCCAGATACGCAGTATTTT. It specifies CASSLRAQGARGPDTQYF.

This clonotype has a count of ten or more. This chain connects TRBV7-8 to TRBJ1-1; no clear D. Germline loops: CDR1 SGHVS, CDR2 FQNEAQ. The CDR3 is 14 amino acids. Trimming removed 2 bases from V and 1 base from J, with 8 bases in between. The CDR3: CASSLKHPNTEAFF. The CDR3 DNA sequence: TGTGCCAGCAGCTTAAAACACCCGAACACTGAAGCTTTCTTT.

A few counts support this clonotype. This chain joins TRBV7-9 and TRBJ1-2; D call uncertain. V gave up 0 bases and J gave up 3 bases, with 11 bases separating them. In germline, CDR1 is SEHNR, CDR2 FQNEAQ (reference sequence). The CDR3 has 15 amino acids. The CDR3 sequence: CASSLAEYLDYGYTF. The CDR3 region has the DNA TGTGCCAGCAGCTTAGCTGAATATTTGGACTATGGCTACACCTTC.

This clonotype was detected a few times. J is TRBJ2-3 and V is TRBV28, with D unclear. The CDR3 length is 12 residues. V was clipped by 6 bases and J by 5 bases, with 9 bases between them. CDR1 MDHEN and CDR2 SYDVKM come from the germline V gene. CDR3 residues: CASSPTRDTQYF. CDR3 coding DNA: TGTGCCAGCAGCCCCACCCGAGATACGCAGTATTTT.

The rearrangement joins TRBV6-1 to TRBJ2-4, with D maybe TRBD1 (8 bases). The length of the CDR3 is 16 residues. The V gene lost 5 bases and the J gene lost 0 bases, with 14 bases spanning the gap. Germline V gene sequence: CDR1 MNHNS, CDR2 SASEGT. The DNA of the CDR3 is TGTGCCAGCAGTCACAGGGGGGGTCTAGCCAAAAACATTCAGTACTTC. This translates into CASSHRGGLAKNIQYF.

This clonotype has only a few counts. A read error is possible here, since a much larger clone lies one base away. V usage is TRBV2 and J usage is TRBJ2-7; TRBD2 might be the D (5 bases). This CDR3 region has 14 residues. Germline values: CDR1 SNHLY, CDR2 FYNNEI. This CDR3 is CASSRFMGAYERYF. CDR3 coding DNA: TGTGCCAGCAGCAGGTTTATGGGAGCCTACGAGCGGTACTTC. Using reference TRBV2 and TRBJ2-7 for the parts outside the CDR3, the full variable domain is EPEVTQTPSHQVTQMGQEVILRCVPISNHLYFYWYRQILGQKVEFLVSFYNNEISEKSEIFDDQFSVERPDGSNFTLKIRSTKLEDSAMYFCASSRFMGAYERYFGPGTRLTVT.

This sequence joins TRBV6-5 and TRBJ1-6, with D uncertain. The CDR3 is 17 residues long. The germline V and J ends were trimmed by 6 bases and 0 bases, with 15 bases remaining between them. In germline, CDR1 is MNHEY, CDR2 SVGAGI. The CDR3 loop is CASSYSDQSSYNSPLHF. Written as DNA, the CDR3 is TGTGCCAGCAGCTACAGCGACCAGAGCTCCTATAATTCACCCCTCCACTTT.

The V gene is TRBV5-4, the J gene TRBJ2-3; D unclear. From germline, CDR1 is SGHNT and CDR2 YYREEE (reference sequence). Trimming took off 1 base at V and 2 bases at J, with 11 bases between the two ends. The length of the CDR3 is 15 residues. DNA of the CDR3: TGTGCCAGCAGCTTGCGTTCGAGCGACACAGATACGCAGTATTTT. This sequence encodes CASSLRSSDTDTQYF.

This clonotype appeared once. The chain uses TRBV19 and TRBJ2-2; 7 bases match TRBD1. Germline CDR1 and CDR2: LNHDA and SQIVND (reference sequence). The CDR3 totals 14 residues. V dropped 6 bases and J dropped 7; count of bases not matched to a gene: 8. The CDR3 reads CASRPTGAGGELFF. CDR3 coding DNA: TGTGCCAGTAGACCAACAGGGGCGGGCGGGGAGCTGTTTTTT.